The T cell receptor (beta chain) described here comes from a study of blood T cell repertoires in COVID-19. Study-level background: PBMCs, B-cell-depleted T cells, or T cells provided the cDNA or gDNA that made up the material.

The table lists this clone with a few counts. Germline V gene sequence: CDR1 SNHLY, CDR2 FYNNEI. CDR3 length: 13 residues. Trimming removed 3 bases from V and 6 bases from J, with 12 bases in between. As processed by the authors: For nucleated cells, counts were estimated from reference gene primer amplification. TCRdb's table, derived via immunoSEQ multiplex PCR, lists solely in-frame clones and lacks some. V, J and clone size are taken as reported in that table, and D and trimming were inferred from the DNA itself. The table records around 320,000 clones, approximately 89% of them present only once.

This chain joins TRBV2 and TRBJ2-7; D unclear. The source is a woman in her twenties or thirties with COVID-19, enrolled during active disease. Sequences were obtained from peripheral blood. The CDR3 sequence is CASSDPLVGEQYF. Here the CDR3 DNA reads TGTGCCAGCAGTGACCCCCTAGTCGGCGAGCAGTACTTC.